This T cell receptor beta chain was found in a study of identical twins. Broader study findings: Abundant beta clonotypes from cord blood bore fewer insertions; memory repertoires lacked this pattern. Sequences that were beta out-of-frame showed weaker excess twin sharing.

The germline V gene has CDR1 SGHDN and CDR2 FVKESK. V gave up 1 base and J gave up 0 bases; unmatched junction bases: 5. The CDR3 covers 16 residues. To note about this clonotype: Its antigen is undetermined.

Each CDR3 protein gets one entry after TCRdb re-called the 5' RACE reads with MiXCR. This sample has 1.5 million to 2 million distinct CDR3 sequences; under 35% occur once, and the top ten carry approximately 0.29%. Sequencing input: cord blood. This TCR came from a newborn girl in good health. The genes are TRBV14 and TRBJ2-7; 8 bases align to TRBD1. The CDR3 region is CASSQAEQGVSYEQYF. CDR3 nucleotides: TGTGCCAGCAGCCAAGCCGAACAGGGGGTCTCCTACGAGCAGTACTTC. Full variable domain (missing parts from reference TRBV14 and TRBJ2-7): EAGVTQFPSHSVIEKGQTVTLRCDPISGHDNLYWYRRVMGKEIKFLLHFVKESKQDESGMPNNRFLAERTGGTYSTLKVQPAELEDSGVYFCASSQAEQGVSYEQYFGPGTRLTVT.